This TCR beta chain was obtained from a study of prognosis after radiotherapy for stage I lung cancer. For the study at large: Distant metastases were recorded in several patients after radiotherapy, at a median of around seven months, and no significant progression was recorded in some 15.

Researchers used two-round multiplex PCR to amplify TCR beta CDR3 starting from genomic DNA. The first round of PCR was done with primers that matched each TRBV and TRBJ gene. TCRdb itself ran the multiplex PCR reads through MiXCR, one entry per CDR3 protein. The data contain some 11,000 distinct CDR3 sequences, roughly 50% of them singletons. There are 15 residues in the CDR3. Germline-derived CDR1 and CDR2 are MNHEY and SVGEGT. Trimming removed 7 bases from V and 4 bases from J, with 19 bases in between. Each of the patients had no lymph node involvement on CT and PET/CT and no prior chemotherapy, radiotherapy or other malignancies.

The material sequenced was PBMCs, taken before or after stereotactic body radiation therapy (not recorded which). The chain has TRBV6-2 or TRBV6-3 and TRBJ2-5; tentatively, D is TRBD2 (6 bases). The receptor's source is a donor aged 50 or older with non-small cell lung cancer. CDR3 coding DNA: TGTGCCAGCATCGTGGGGGACTTCTGGGGAGAGACCCAGTACTTC. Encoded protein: CASIVGDFWGETQYF.